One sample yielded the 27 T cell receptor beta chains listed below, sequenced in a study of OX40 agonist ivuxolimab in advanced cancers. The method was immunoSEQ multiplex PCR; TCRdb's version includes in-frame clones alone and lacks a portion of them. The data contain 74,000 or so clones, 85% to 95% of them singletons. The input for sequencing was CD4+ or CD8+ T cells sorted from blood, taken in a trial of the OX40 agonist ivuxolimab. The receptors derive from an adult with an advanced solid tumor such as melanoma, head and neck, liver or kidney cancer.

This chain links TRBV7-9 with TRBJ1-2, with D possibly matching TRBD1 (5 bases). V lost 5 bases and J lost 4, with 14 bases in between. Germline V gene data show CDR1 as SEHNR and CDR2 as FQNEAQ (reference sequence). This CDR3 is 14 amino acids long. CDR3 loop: CASSPKEGTYGYTF. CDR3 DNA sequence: TGTGCCAGCAGCCCCAAGGAAGGGACCTATGGCTACACCTTC.

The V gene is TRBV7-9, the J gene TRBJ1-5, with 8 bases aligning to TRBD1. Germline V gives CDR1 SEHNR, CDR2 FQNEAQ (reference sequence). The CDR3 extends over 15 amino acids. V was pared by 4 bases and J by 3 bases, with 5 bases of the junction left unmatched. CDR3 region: CASSSGQGTNQPQHF. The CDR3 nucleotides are TGTGCCAGCAGCTCCGGACAGGGCACCAATCAGCCCCAGCATTTT.

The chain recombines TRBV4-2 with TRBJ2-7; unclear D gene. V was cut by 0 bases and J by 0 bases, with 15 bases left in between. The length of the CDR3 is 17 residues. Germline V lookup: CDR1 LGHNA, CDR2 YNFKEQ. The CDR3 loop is CASSQEGRLRASYEQYF. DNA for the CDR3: TGTGCCAGCAGCCAAGAAGGACGCCTAAGGGCCTCCTACGAGCAGTACTTC.

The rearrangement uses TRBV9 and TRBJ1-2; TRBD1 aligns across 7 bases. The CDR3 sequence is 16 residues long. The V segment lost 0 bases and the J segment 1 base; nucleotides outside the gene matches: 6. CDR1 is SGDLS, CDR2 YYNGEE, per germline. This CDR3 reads CASSVAITGDNYGYTF. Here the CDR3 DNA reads TGTGCCAGCAGCGTAGCTATCACAGGGGATAACTATGGCTACACCTTC.

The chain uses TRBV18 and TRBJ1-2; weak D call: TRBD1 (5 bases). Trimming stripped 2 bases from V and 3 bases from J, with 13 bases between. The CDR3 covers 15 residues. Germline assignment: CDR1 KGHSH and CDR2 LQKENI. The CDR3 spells CASSPNAGPDYGYTF. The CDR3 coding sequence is TGTGCCAGCTCACCAAACGCGGGGCCCGACTATGGCTACACCTTC.

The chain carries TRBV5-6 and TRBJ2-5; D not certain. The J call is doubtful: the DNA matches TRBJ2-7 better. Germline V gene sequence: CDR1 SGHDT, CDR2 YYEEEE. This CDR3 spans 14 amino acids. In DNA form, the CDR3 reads TGTGCCAGCACCCGGCCCGCAGAGGCCTACGAGCAGTACTTC. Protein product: CASTRPAEAYEQYF.

The CDR3 DNA follows: TGCGCCAGCAGCTTTAACAGGGGATTGATCGAGCAGTACTTC. Protein sequence: CASSFNRGLIEQYF. The chain combines TRBV5-1 with TRBJ2-7; TRBD1 matches 7 bases. The CDR3 has 14 amino acids. The junction had 8 bases not matched to a gene; V was cut back by 2 bases and J by 6 bases. In germline, CDR1 is SGHRS, CDR2 YFSETQ.

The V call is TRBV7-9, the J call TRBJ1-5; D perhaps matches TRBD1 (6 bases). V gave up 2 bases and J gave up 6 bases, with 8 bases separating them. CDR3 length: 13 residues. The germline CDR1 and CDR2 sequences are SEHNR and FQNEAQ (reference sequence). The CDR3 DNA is TGTGCCAGCAGCTTATCGGACAGTCAGCCCCAGCATTTT. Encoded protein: CASSLSDSQPQHF.

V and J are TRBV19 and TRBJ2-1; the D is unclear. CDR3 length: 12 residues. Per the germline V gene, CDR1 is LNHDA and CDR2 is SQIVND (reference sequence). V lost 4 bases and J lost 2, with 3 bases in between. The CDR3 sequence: CASSTPYNEQFF. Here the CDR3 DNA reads TGTGCCAGTAGTACGCCCTACAATGAGCAGTTCTTC.

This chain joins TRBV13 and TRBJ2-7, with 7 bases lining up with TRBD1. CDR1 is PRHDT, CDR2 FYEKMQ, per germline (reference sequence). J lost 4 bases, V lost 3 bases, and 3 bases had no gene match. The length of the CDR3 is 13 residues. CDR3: CASSLDRRYEQYF. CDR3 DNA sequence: TGTGCCAGCAGCTTGGACAGGCGATACGAGCAGTACTTC.

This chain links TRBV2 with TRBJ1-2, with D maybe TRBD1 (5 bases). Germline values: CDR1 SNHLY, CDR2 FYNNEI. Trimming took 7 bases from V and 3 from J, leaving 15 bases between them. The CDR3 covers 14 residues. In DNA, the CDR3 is TGTGCCAGCAACGATCCAGGGAAGGACTATGGCTACACCTTC. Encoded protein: CASNDPGKDYGYTF.

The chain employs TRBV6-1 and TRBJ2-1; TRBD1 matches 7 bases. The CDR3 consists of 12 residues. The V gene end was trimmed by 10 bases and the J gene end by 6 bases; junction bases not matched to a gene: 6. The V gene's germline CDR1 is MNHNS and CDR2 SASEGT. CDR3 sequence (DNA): TGTGCCATCAACCGGGACAGCAATGAGCAGTTCTTC. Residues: CAINRDSNEQFF.

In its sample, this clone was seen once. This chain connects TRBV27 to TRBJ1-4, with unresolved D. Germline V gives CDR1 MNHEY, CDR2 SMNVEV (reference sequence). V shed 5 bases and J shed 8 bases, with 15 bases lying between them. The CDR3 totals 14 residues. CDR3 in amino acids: CASSERSVGEKLFF. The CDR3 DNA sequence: TGTGCCAGCAGTGAGAGGAGCGTTGGAGAAAAACTGTTTTTT.

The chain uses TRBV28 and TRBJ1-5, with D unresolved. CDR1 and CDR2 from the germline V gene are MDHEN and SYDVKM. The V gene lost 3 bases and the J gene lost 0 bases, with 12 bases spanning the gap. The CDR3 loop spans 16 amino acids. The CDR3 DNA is TGTGCCAGCAGTTTGGTGGGCAGTCTTAGCAATCAGCCCCAGCATTTT. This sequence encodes CASSLVGSLSNQPQHF.

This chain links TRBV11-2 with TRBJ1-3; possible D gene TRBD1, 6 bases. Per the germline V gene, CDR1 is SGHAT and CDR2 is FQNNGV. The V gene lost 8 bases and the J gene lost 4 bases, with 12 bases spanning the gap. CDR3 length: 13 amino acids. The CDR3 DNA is TGTGCCAGCCCCGGGGGGCCCGGAAACACCATATATTTT. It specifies CASPGGPGNTIYF.

CDR3 sequence: CASSIGIRQAGHSPLHF. In DNA form, the CDR3 reads TGTGCCAGTAGTATAGGCATAAGACAGGCCGGGCATTCACCCCTCCACTTT. The chain joins TRBV19 to TRBJ1-6, with D maybe TRBD1 (6 bases). Germline V gene lookup returns CDR1 LNHDA and CDR2 SQIVND (reference sequence). V lost 1 base, J lost 8 bases, and 18 bases lay in between. This CDR3 is 17 amino acids long.

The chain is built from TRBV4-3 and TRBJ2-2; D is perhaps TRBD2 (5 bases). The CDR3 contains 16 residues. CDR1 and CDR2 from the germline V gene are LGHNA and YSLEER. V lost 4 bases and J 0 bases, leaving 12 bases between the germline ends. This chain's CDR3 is CASSPGVGPNTGELFF. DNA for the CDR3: TGCGCCAGCAGCCCCGGGGTTGGTCCGAACACCGGGGAGCTGTTTTTT.

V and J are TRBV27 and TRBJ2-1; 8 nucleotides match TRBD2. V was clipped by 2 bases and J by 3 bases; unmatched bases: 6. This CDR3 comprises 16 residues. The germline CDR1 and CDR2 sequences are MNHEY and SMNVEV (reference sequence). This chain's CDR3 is CASSLTSGSRYNEQFF. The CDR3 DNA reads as TGTGCCAGCAGTTTAACGAGCGGGAGCCGCTACAATGAGCAGTTCTTC.

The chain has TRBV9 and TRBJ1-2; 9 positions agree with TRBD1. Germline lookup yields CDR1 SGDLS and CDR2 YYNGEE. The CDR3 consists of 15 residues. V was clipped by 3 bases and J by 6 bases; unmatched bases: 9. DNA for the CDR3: TGTGCCAGCAGCGCATACGACAGGGGGGCGGATGGCTACACCTTC. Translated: CASSAYDRGADGYTF.

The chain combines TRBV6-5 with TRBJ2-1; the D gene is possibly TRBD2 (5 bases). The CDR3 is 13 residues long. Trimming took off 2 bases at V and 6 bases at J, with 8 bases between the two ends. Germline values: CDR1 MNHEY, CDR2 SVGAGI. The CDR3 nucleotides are TGTGCCAGCAGTTACCCGAGGGCCAATGAGCAGTTCTTC. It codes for CASSYPRANEQFF.

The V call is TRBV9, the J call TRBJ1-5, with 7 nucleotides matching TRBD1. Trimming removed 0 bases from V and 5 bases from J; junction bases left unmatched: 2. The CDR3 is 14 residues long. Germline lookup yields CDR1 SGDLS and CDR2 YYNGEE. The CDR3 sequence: CASSVEQGYQPQHF. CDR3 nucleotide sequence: TGTGCCAGCAGCGTAGAACAGGGGTATCAGCCCCAGCATTTT.

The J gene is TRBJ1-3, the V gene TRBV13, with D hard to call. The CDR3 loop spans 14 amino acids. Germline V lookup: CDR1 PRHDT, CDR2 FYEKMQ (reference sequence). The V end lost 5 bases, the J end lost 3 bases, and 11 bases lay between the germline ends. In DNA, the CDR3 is TGTGCCAGCAGCCAACGGGGAAGTGGAAACACCATATATTTT. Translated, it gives CASSQRGSGNTIYF.

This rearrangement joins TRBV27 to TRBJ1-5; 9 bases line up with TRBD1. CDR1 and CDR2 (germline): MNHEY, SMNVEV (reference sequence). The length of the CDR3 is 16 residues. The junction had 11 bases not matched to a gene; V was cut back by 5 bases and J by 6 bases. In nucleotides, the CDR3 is TGTGCCAGCAGTCCGTCCGGGACAGGGTACGGTCAGCCCCAGCATTTT. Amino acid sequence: CASSPSGTGYGQPQHF.

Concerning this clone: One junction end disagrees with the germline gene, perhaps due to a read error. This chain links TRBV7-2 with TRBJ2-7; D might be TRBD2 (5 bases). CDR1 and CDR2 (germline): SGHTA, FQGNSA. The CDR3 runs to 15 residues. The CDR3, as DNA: TGTGCCAGCCGCTTAAACCACGGAGGCTCCTACGAGCAGTACTTC. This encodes CASRLNHGGSYEQYF.

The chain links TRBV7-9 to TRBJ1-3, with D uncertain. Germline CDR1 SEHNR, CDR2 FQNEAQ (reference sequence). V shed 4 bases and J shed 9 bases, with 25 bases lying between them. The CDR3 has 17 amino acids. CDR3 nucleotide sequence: TGTGCCAGCAGCTCTACAATTCAGTCCCACCGCCCGGGCACCATATATTTT. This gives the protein CASSSTIQSHRPGTIYF. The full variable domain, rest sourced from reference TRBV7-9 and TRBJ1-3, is DTGVSQNPRHKITKRGQNVTFRCDPISEHNRLYWYRQTLGQGPEFLTYFQNEAQLEKSRLLSDRFSAERPKGSFSTLEIQRTEQGDSAMYLCASSSTIQSHRPGTIYFGEGSWLTVV.

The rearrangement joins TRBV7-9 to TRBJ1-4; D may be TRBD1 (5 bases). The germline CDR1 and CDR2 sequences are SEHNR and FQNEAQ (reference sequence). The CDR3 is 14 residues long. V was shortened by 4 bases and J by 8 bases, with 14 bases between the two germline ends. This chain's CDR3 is CASSSGTRWEKLFF. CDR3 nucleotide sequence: TGTGCCAGCAGCTCCGGGACCCGGTGGGAAAAACTGTTTTTT.

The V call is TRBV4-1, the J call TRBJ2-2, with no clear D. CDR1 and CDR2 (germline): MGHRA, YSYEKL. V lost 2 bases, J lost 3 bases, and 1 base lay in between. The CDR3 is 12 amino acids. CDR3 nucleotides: TGCGCCAGCAGCCAATACACCGGGGAGCTGTTTTTT. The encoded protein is CASSQYTGELFF.